Each of the 16 T cell receptor beta chains below was sequenced from the same sample in a study of cytomegalovirus exposure and HLA in healthy donors. Use of 60 Vbeta and 13 Jbeta primers characterized the PCR. TCRdb's copy holds only in-frame clones and misses some; the assay was immunoSEQ multiplex PCR. This sample has some 240,000 clones; approximately 91% occur once, and the top ten carry about 1.7%. The specimen sequenced was PBMCs. Receptors were obtained from a girl aged 2-10 years in good health and CMV-seronegative.

The rearrangement links TRBV9 to TRBJ2-2; D may be TRBD1 (5 bases). V lost 0 bases and J lost 3, with 6 bases in between. CDR1 and CDR2 from the germline V gene are SGDLS and YYNGEE. The CDR3 contains 14 residues. Here the CDR3 reads CASSVVGDTGELFF. CDR3 coding DNA: TGTGCCAGCAGCGTAGTAGGGGACACCGGGGAGCTGTTTTTT.

This rearrangement joins TRBV29-1 to TRBJ2-1; 7 bases match TRBD1. CDR3 length: 13 amino acids. J lost 0 bases, V lost 4 bases, and 0 bases had no gene match. Germline loops: CDR1 SQVTM, CDR2 ANQGSEA. The DNA of the CDR3 is TGCAGCGTTGGGACAGGCTCCTACAATGAGCAGTTCTTC. It yields the protein CSVGTGSYNEQFF.

The chain uses TRBV9 and TRBJ2-1; 11 nucleotides match TRBD2. Trimming at V came to 4 bases and at J to 13 bases, leaving 19 bases not matched to a gene. This CDR3 contains 17 residues. Germline loops: CDR1 SGDLS, CDR2 YYNGEE. DNA of the CDR3: TGTGCCAGCAGCCCCCCGGGGACTAGCGGTTTCGGGGGCCGCCAGTTCTTC. Protein product: CASSPPGTSGFGGRQFF.

V usage is TRBV11-1 and J usage is TRBJ1-1; 7 bases line up with TRBD1. Trimming took 4 bases from V and 3 from J; bases not matched to a gene: 8. The CDR3 has 15 residues. The germline V gene has CDR1 SGHAT and CDR2 FQDESV (reference sequence). CDR3 coding DNA: TGTGCCAGCAGCTCCGGGGCAGGGGGTCACACTGAAGCTTTCTTT. Translation gives CASSSGAGGHTEAFF. The full variable domain, rest sourced from reference TRBV11-1 and TRBJ1-1, is EAEVAQSPRYKITEKSQAVAFWCDPISGHATLYWYRQILGQGPELLVQFQDESVVDDSQLPKDRFSAERLKGVDSTLKIQPAELGDSAMYLCASSSGAGGHTEAFFGQGTRLTVV.

This chain connects TRBV7-6 to TRBJ2-5, with D perhaps matching TRBD2 (5 bases). The CDR3 loop spans 16 amino acids. V was shortened by 1 base and J by 2 bases, with 14 bases between the two germline ends. Looked up from germline, CDR1 is SGHVS and CDR2 is FNYEAQ. The CDR3 bases are TGTGCCAGCAGCTTAGGGGTGGGGAGCTTACAAGAGACCCAGTACTTC. Translating it yields CASSLGVGSLQETQYF.

The chain uses TRBV7-9 and TRBJ1-2; D possibly corresponds to TRBD1 (6 bases). The V gene's germline CDR1 is SEHNR and CDR2 FQNEAQ (reference sequence). This CDR3 comprises 15 residues. V was clipped by 4 bases and J by 2 bases, with 14 bases between them. The CDR3 protein is CASSSWTAMNYGYTF. The CDR3 nucleotides read TGTGCCAGCAGCTCCTGGACAGCCATGAACTATGGCTACACCTTC.

The J gene is TRBJ2-7, the V gene TRBV4-1; TRBD2 aligns across 8 bases. V shed 3 bases and J 3 bases; nucleotides not matched to a gene: 1. CDR3 length equals 13 residues. In germline, CDR1 is MGHRA, CDR2 YSYEKL. CDR3 in DNA: TGCGCCAGCAGCCAGGGACTAGACTACGAGCAGTACTTC. This codes for CASSQGLDYEQYF.

A few counts support this clone. In DNA, the CDR3 is TGTGCCAGTAGTAAGCCAGGGTTGAACACTGAAGCTTTCTTT. Protein sequence: CASSKPGLNTEAFF. The chain joins TRBV19 to TRBJ1-1; D might be TRBD1 (5 bases). V lost 4 bases, J lost 0 bases, and 9 bases lay in between. The CDR3 contains 14 residues. CDR1 is LNHDA, CDR2 SQIVND, per germline (reference sequence).

V gene TRBV18 combines with J gene TRBJ1-1, with a possible D match to TRBD1 (5 bases). V was cut by 3 bases and J by 4 bases, with 15 bases left in between. The germline gives CDR1 KGHSH, CDR2 LQKENI. The CDR3 runs to 15 residues. The CDR3 DNA sequence: TGTGCCAGCTCACCCTTGGGGGGTTTGGTCACTGAAGCTTTCTTT. It encodes CASSPLGGLVTEAFF.

The chain links TRBV19 to TRBJ2-1; 9 bases are a match to TRBD1. CDR1 and CDR2 (germline): LNHDA, SQIVND (reference sequence). With 4 bases clipped from V and 9 bases from J, the junction kept 7 bases outside the gene matches. This CDR3 spans 14 amino acids. Here the CDR3 DNA reads TGTGCCAGTAGTAGAAACAGGGGGCTGGCTGAGCAGTTCTTC. Its protein product is CASSRNRGLAEQFF.

The chain recombines TRBV28 with TRBJ1-1, with a weak D call TRBD1 (6 bases). The V gene's germline CDR1 is MDHEN and CDR2 SYDVKM. This CDR3 has 12 residues. V lost 6 bases and J lost 4, with 9 bases in between. The chain's CDR3 is CASRNRATEAFF. The CDR3 bases are TGTGCCAGCAGAAACAGGGCCACTGAAGCTTTCTTT.

V and J are TRBV15 and TRBJ2-2; TRBD1 is a possible D gene (5 bases). Trimming took off 0 bases at V and 5 bases at J, with 7 bases between the two ends. This CDR3 comprises 14 residues. Germline CDR1 reads LNHNV; CDR2 reads YYDKDF (reference sequence). The CDR3, as DNA: TGTGCCACCAGCAGAGATCCAGGGACCGGGGAGCTGTTTTTT. Translation: CATSRDPGTGELFF.

The rearrangement joins TRBV5-1 to TRBJ2-2; 9 bases are a match to TRBD1. This CDR3 is 15 amino acids long. The J segment lost 4 bases and the V segment lost 4 bases, leaving 5 bases of the junction unmatched. Germline V gene sequence: CDR1 SGHRS, CDR2 YFSETQ. The CDR3 DNA sequence: TGCGCCAGCAGCCCCCGGACAGGGGTCACCGGGGAGCTGTTTTTT. Residues: CASSPRTGVTGELFF.

The chain is built from TRBV11-2 and TRBJ2-5, with 7 bases identical to TRBD1. J lost 5 bases, V lost 3 bases, and 6 bases had no gene match. Germline values: CDR1 SGHAT, CDR2 FQNNGV. The CDR3 is made up of 14 amino acids. CDR3 bases: TGTGCCAGCAGCTTGGACAGGTTTAGGGAGACCCAGTACTTC. Its translation is CASSLDRFRETQYF.

The V and J genes are TRBV11-3 and TRBJ2-5; 9 bases fit TRBD1. The CDR3 spans 15 residues. Germline trimming cut 6 bases from V and 4 bases from J; bases unmatched to any gene: 9. Germline CDR1 is SGHNT and CDR2 is YENEEA. The CDR3 nucleotides are TGTGCCAGCAGTCCAGGACAGGGGAGTGGAGAGACCCAGTACTTC. Translating it yields CASSPGQGSGETQYF.

This clone was seen only once. The genes are TRBV27 and TRBJ2-2; the D is unclear. V lost 7 bases, J lost 3 bases, and 12 bases lay in between. From germline, CDR1 is MNHEY and CDR2 SMNVEV (reference sequence). The CDR3 is 14 residues long. DNA of the CDR3: TGTGCCAGCACCAAGCTAGACGACACCGGGGAGCTGTTTTTT. Its translation: CASTKLDDTGELFF.